This T cell receptor beta chain derives from a study of CD8+CD57+ T cells in acquired aplastic anemia. On the study more broadly: When averaged, DNA from sorted CD4+ and CD8+ cells came to around 3.4 ug.

Concerning this clonotype: Its antigen is undetermined.

Genomic DNA templated the TCR beta VDJ and CDR3 profiling. TCRdb analysed the reads with MiXCR anew, one entry per CDR3 protein. This sample has roughly 420,000 distinct CDR3 sequences, with approximately 70% found just once. Trimming took off 0 bases at V and 1 base at J, with 6 bases between the two ends. This CDR3 spans 14 amino acids. The germline gives CDR1 DFQATT, CDR2 SNEGSKA (reference sequence). Study-level points and caveats: Patients and controls had in common 25 to 35 CD8+ CDR3 sequences. Statistical testing detected no significant gap in CD8+ Simpson's diversity between patients and controls.

Sequencing was done on a sample of sorted CD4+, CD8+, or CD8+CD57+ T cells (not recorded which) from PBMCs. The origin of this receptor is a human donor in good health, serving as a control. The rearrangement links TRBV20-1 to TRBJ2-2; no reliable D call. The CDR3 DNA follows: TGCAGTGCTAGAGATCTGAGGAACACCGGGGAGCTGTTTTTT. Translating gives CSARDLRNTGELFF.